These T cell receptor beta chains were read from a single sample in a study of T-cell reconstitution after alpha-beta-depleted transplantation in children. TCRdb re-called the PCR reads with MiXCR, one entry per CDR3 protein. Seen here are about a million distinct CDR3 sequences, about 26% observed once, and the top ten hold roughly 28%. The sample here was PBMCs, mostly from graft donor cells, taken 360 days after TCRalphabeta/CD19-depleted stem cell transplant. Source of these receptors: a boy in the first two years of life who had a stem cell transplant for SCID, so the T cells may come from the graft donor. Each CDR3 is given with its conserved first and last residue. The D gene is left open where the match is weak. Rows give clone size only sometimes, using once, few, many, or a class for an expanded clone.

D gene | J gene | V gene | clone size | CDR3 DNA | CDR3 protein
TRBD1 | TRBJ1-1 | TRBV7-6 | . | TGTGCCAGCACCCCCGGGACAGGGTCGCCTTGGGTTGCCCTGAACACTGAAGCTTTCTTT | CASTPGTGSPWVALNTEAFF
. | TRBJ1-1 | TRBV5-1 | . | TGCGCCAGCAGCTTTTCATCGGGGGACACTGAAGCTTTCTTT | CASSFSSGDTEAFF
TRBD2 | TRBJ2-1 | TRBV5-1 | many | TGCGCCAGCAGCTTGGGGCGGGGGGGCTCCTACAATGAGCAGTTCTTC | CASSLGRGGSYNEQFF
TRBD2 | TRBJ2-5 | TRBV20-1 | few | TGCAGTGCTAAAGCGGGGGCGCAAGAGACCCAGTACTTC | CSAKAGAQETQYF
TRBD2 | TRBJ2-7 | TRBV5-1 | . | TGCGCCAGCAGTTCGGTGGCTAGCGGATACGAGCAGTACTTC | CASSSVASGYEQYF
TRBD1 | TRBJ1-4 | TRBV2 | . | TGTGCCAGCAGGCTCAGGGACAGGGTTGCTTTTTTT | CASRLRDRVAFF
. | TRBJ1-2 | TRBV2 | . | TGTGCCAGCACCCAGTCACAGGGAACTTATGGCTACACCTTC | CASTQSQGTYGYTF
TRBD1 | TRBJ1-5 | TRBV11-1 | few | TGTGCCAGCAGCCCCGGGACAGGGGCGGAATATAGCAATCAGCCCCAGCATTTT | CASSPGTGAEYSNQPQHF
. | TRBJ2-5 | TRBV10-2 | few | TGCGCCAGCACCCCACTAGTTCAGGAGACCCAGTACTTC | CASTPLVQETQYF
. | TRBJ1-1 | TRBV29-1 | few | TGCAGCGTTGGCGTCAGAGGGAACACTGAAGCTTTCTTT | CSVGVRGNTEAFF
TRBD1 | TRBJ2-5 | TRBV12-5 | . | TGTGCTAGTGGTTTGGTAGGACAGGGCTGGGAGACCCAGTACTTC | CASGLVGQGWETQYF
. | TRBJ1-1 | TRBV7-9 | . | TGTGCCAGCAAATCAGGGGAATGGGACACTGAAGCTTTCTTT | CASKSGEWDTEAFF
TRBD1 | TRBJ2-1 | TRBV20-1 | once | TGCAGTGCCCGTTTACAGGGGGCGCTTAGGTATGAGCAGTTCTTC | CSARLQGALRYEQFF
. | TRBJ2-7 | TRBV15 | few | TGTGCCACCAGCAGAGATACGACTCGGGCAGGGGCTTACGAGCAGTACTTC | CATSRDTTRAGAYEQYF
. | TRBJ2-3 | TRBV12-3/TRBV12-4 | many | TGTGCCAGCAGCCTCTTACATAGCACAGATACGCAGTATTTT | CASSLLHSTDTQYF
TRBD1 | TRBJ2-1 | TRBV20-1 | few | TGCAGTGCTAACCCGGGACAGTACAATGAGCAGTTCTTC | CSANPGQYNEQFF
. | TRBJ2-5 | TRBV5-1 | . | TGCGCCAGCAGCTTGATGGGGGGGCCCCCTCGAGACCAAGAGACCCAGTACTTC | CASSLMGGPPRDQETQYF
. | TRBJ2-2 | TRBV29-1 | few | TGCAGCGTGGCAGGGGACGGGCTCCTTTTGGGCACCGGGGAGCTGTTTTTT | CSVAGDGLLLGTGELFF
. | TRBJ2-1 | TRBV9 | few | TGTGCCAGCAGCGTAGAGGGACAACCTGGAAATGAGCAGTTCTTC | CASSVEGQPGNEQFF
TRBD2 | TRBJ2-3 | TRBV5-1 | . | TGCGCCAGCAGGTTCGCGGGGGCAGATACGCAGTATTTT | CASRFAGADTQYF
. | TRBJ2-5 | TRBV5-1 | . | TGCGCCAGCAGCTTGGGACCGGACTCAAGGGAGACCCAGTACTTC | CASSLGPDSRETQYF
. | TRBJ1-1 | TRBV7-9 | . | TGTGCCAGCAGCCGTGACGGCCGGGGAGGGACTGAAGCTTTCTTT | CASSRDGRGGTEAFF
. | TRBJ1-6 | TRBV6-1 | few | TGTGCCAGCAAAGTGGGTATGGGTTCACCCCTCCACTTT | CASKVGMGSPLHF
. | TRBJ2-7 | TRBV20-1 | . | TGCAGTGCTAGAGAGATCGCGGGTGTCGAGCAGTACTTC | CSAREIAGVEQYF
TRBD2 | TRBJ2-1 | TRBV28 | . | TGTGCCAGCAGTTTAATCATCAGGACTAGCGGGGGGGCCATAGATGAGCAGTTCTTC | CASSLIIRTSGGAIDEQFF
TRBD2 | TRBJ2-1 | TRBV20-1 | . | TGCAGTGCTAGGGGGTTAGCGGGGGTGGGGGAGCAGTTCTTC | CSARGLAGVGEQFF
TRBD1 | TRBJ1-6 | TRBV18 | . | TGTGCCAGCTCACCATTCCCAGCGTTCCAACAGGGGGCTAATTCACCCCTCCACTTT | CASSPFPAFQQGANSPLHF
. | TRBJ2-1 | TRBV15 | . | TGTGCCACCAGCAGAGATCCGACCCCGGGACTGTCTTCCAATGAGCAGTTCTTC | CATSRDPTPGLSSNEQFF
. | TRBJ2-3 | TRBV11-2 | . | TGTGCCAGCAGCTTAGTTAGTGGGTCCGATACGCAGTATTTT | CASSLVSGSDTQYF
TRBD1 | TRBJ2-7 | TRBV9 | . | TGTGCCAGCAGCCATGCAGGGGGAAGCTCCTACGAGCAGTACTTC | CASSHAGGSSYEQYF
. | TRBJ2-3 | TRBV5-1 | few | TGCGCCAGCAGGCGGGACAGCGTACAGCCAACGCAGTATTTT | CASRRDSVQPTQYF
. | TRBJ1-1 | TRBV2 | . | TGTGCCAGCACTTTTGACGGACCGAACACTGAAGCTTTCTTT | CASTFDGPNTEAFF
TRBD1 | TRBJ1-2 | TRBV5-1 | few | TGCGCCAGCAGCTTGACCCTAAGGACAGGAGCTTATAACTATGGCTACACCTTC | CASSLTLRTGAYNYGYTF
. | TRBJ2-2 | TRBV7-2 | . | TGTGCCAGCAGCTTTGAGGGAAACACCGGGGAGCTGTTTTTT | CASSFEGNTGELFF
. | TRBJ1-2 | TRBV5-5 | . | TGTGCCAGCAGCTTGTGGGTATTCTATGGCTACACCTTC | CASSLWVFYGYTF
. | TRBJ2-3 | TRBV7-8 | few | TGTGCCAGCAGACAAAACTCCAGGGGGGGCCGAAGCACAGATACGCAGTATTTT | CASRQNSRGGRSTDTQYF
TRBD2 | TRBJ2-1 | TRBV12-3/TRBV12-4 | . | TGTGCCAGCAGTTTACGTTATGGGACTACGAACAATGAGCAGTTCTTC | CASSLRYGTTNNEQFF
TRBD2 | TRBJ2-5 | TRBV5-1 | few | TGCGCCAGCAGCTTGGAATACAGGCGGGGGGAGACCCAGTACTTC | CASSLEYRRGETQYF
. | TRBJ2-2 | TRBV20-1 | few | TGCAGTGCTAGATCTCGGATAACCGGGGAGCTGTTTTTT | CSARSRITGELFF
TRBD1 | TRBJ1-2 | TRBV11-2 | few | TGTGCCAGCAGCTCACGGACAGGTCCGAGCTATGGCTACACCTTC | CASSSRTGPSYGYTF
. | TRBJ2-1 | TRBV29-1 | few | TGCAGCGTTCGTCCCGGGACGGGGTACAATGAGCAGTTCTTC | CSVRPGTGYNEQFF
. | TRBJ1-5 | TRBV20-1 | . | TGCAGTGCGAGCGCTAGTCTTAGCAATCAGCCCCAGCATTTT | CSASASLSNQPQHF
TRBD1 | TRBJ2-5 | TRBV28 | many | TGTGCCAGCAGTCCAGACAGGGCCTACCAAGAGACCCAGTACTTC | CASSPDRAYQETQYF
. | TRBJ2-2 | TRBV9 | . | TGTGCCAGCAGCGGCGATTCGGACGTCCCAAGGACCGGGGAGCTGTTTTTT | CASSGDSDVPRTGELFF
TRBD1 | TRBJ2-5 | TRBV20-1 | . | TGCAGTGCCGTTAAAGGGGGCGGTCAAGAGACCCAGTACTTC | CSAVKGGGQETQYF
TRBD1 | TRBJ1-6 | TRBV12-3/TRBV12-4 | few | TGTGCCAGCAGTCCCCACAGGGGTAATTCACCCCTCCACTTT | CASSPHRGNSPLHF
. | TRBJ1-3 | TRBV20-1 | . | TGCAGTGGAGGTTCTGGAAACACCATATATTTT | CSGGSGNTIYF
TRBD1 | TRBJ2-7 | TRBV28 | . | TGTGCCAGCAGACCCTCCGACAGGGCGCCCGGCGAGCAGTACTTC | CASRPSDRAPGEQYF
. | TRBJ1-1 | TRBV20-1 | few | TGCAGTGCCCCCCGGTCGGGCACTGAAGCTTTCTTT | CSAPRSGTEAFF
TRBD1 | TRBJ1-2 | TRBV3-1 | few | TGTGCCAGCAGCCAGGGACAGGGGGCCTATGGCTACACCTTC | CASSQGQGAYGYTF
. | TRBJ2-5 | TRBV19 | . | TGTGCCAGTAGACCTAGGGGTCTCCAAGAGACCCAGTACTTC | CASRPRGLQETQYF
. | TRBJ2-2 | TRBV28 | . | TGTGCCAGCAGTTTGGGCAGGGCGGTCGGGGAGCTGTTTTTT | CASSLGRAVGELFF
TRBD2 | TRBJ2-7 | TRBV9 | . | TGTGCCAGCAGCAGAGTAGCGGGAAGGGTCCTCGACGAGCAGTACTTC | CASSRVAGRVLDEQYF
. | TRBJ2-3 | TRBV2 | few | TGTGCCAGCAAGAGGGAGACCACAGATACGCAGTATTTT | CASKRETTDTQYF
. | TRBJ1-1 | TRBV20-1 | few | TGCAGTGCTAGAGCGGAGGGAACTAGGGGCACTGAAGCTTTCTTT | CSARAEGTRGTEAFF
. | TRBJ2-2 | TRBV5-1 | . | TGCGCCAGCAGCTTGCGCCAGGGAGACACCGGGGAGCTGTTTTTT | CASSLRQGDTGELFF
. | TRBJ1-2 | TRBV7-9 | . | TGTGCCAGCAGCCCTCGACAGGCGGTCCCCTATGGCTACACCTTC | CASSPRQAVPYGYTF
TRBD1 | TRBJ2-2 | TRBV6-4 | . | TGTGCCAGCAGTAACCGGGACAGGGGTTGGTTGGGGGCCACCGGGGAGCTGTTTTTT | CASSNRDRGWLGATGELFF
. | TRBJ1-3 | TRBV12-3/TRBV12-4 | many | TGTGCCAGCAGTAGAACAGGGTCTGGAAACACCATATATTTT | CASSRTGSGNTIYF
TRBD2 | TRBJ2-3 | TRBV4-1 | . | TGCGCCAGCAGCCAACTAGGACTAGCGGGGGGGCCGCATGATACGCAGTATTTT | CASSQLGLAGGPHDTQYF